The clone carrying this T cell receptor beta chain was recorded only once. TCRdb re-analysed the RT-PCR reads in MiXCR, keeping a single row per CDR3 protein. The data show about 680,000 distinct CDR3 sequences, around 14% seen once. Sequencing was performed on memory CD4+ T cells from blood. The TCR originated in a female donor in good health, serving as a healthy control.

CDR3 protein: CASSRKRDELANSPLHF. CDR3 nucleotides: TGTGCCAGCTCACGAAAACGGGACGAGCTTGCTAATTCACCCCTCCACTTT. J is TRBJ1-6 and V is TRBV18; D perhaps matches TRBD1 (5 bases). Trimming removed 4 bases at V and 6 bases at J, with 19 bases between. Germline CDR1 is KGHSH and CDR2 is LQKENI. The CDR3 contains 17 residues.